These 11 T cell receptor beta chains were sequenced from one sample in a study of blood T cell repertoires in COVID-19. Using immunoSEQ multiplex PCR, the repertoire was profiled, and TCRdb retains in-frame clones only, with some absent. The sample records over 150,000 clones, about 80% being singletons. The sample comprised PBMCs or T cells enriched from blood (not recorded which). These receptors originate from a woman in her sixties or seventies who had recovered from COVID-19.

This clone has a handful of counts. The V gene is TRBV19, the J gene TRBJ1-5, with a weak D call TRBD1 (5 bases). Germline CDR1 reads LNHDA; CDR2 reads SQIVND (reference sequence). Between the trimmed V and J ends, which lost 7 bases and 0 bases, there was a span of 16 bases. The CDR3 is made up of 16 amino acids. Here the CDR3 DNA reads TGTGCCAGTACCGACTTCGGGGGAGTTAGCAATCAGCCCCAGCATTTT. Residues: CASTDFGGVSNQPQHF.

The J gene is TRBJ2-7, the V gene TRBV27; TRBD1 matches 7 bases. In germline, CDR1 is MNHEY, CDR2 SMNVEV (reference sequence). V lost 8 bases to trimming and J lost 3 bases; unmatched junction nucleotides: 4. This CDR3 spans 12 amino acids. This chain's CDR3 is CASQGQSYEQYF. DNA for the CDR3: TGTGCCAGCCAGGGACAGAGCTACGAGCAGTACTTC.

J is TRBJ1-5 and V is TRBV6-6, with TRBD1 matching 10 bases. The CDR3 contains 16 residues. V lost 6 bases and J lost 6; bases outside the gene matches: 11. Germline CDR1 MNHNY, CDR2 SVGAGI (reference sequence). CDR3 loop: CASSPPGQGYGQPQHF. In DNA form, the CDR3 reads TGTGCCAGCAGCCCCCCGGGACAGGGGTACGGTCAGCCCCAGCATTTT.

This chain links TRBV27 with TRBJ2-2, with D possibly matching TRBD2 (5 bases). V dropped 6 bases and J dropped 6 bases, with 14 bases sitting between them. CDR3 size: 14 residues. Germline V gives CDR1 MNHEY, CDR2 SMNVEV (reference sequence). In DNA form, the CDR3 reads TGTGCCAGCAGCGACTCTAGCTACGCCGGGGAGCTGTTTTTT. Encoded protein: CASSDSSYAGELFF.

This CDR3 is CASSPGGGGDTQYF. The CDR3 bases are TGCGCCAGCAGCCCTGGGGGGGGAGGAGATACGCAGTATTTT. The chain is built from TRBV5-1 and TRBJ2-3, with 7 nucleotides matching TRBD2. This CDR3 comprises 14 residues. Unmatched junction bases numbered 7, after V lost 4 bases and J lost 5 bases. The germline gives CDR1 SGHRS, CDR2 YFSETQ. The full variable domain, with the rest looked up from reference TRBV5-1 and TRBJ2-3, is KAGVTQTPRYLIKTRGQQVTLSCSPISGHRSVSWYQQTPGQGLQFLFEYFSETQRNKGNFPGRFSGRQFSNSRSEMNVSTLELGDSALYLCASSPGGGGDTQYFGPGTRLTVL.

The chain combines TRBV19 with TRBJ1-1; the D gene is possibly TRBD1 (5 bases). Trimming took 0 bases from V and 0 from J, leaving 8 bases between them. Germline V CDR1 and CDR2: LNHDA, SQIVND (reference sequence). The CDR3 has 15 residues. The CDR3 region is CASSIETDMNTEAFF. DNA of the CDR3: TGTGCCAGTAGTATAGAGACAGACATGAACACTGAAGCTTTCTTT.

The rearrangement joins TRBV5-1 to TRBJ1-4, with 8 nucleotides matching TRBD1. This CDR3 is built from 18 residues. V was pared by 8 bases and J by 0 bases, with 15 bases of the junction left unmatched. The germline CDR1 and CDR2 sequences are SGHRS and YFSETQ. CDR3 residues: CARTPPGQVKTTNEKLFF. The CDR3 DNA is TGCGCCAGAACACCCCCGGGACAGGTGAAAACAACTAATGAAAAACTGTTTTTT.

The chain has TRBV11-2 and TRBJ2-1; 9 positions agree with TRBD2. The J segment lost 5 bases and the V segment lost 6 bases, leaving 17 bases of the junction unmatched. Germline V CDR1 and CDR2: SGHAT, FQNNGV. CDR3 length equals 18 residues. This CDR3 reads CASRPSAGGSGINNEQFF. In DNA, the CDR3 is TGTGCCAGCAGACCCTCCGCGGGGGGGTCTGGGATAAACAATGAGCAGTTCTTC.

V gene TRBV6-1 combines with J gene TRBJ1-2; D is ambiguous. The CDR3 totals 16 residues. V was trimmed by 3 bases and J by 1 base, leaving 15 bases between them. Germline V gene lookup returns CDR1 MNHNS and CDR2 SASEGT. This CDR3 is CASSEKATAFNYGYTF. The CDR3 nucleotides read TGTGCCAGCAGTGAGAAAGCAACAGCCTTTAACTATGGCTACACCTTC.

The chain is built from TRBV27 and TRBJ1-2, with 8 bases that match TRBD1. Germline trimming cut 6 bases from V and 5 bases from J; bases unmatched to any gene: 11. The CDR3 runs to 15 residues. Germline CDR1 MNHEY, CDR2 SMNVEV (reference sequence). This chain's CDR3 is CASRPPGTGRYGYTF. The DNA of the CDR3 is TGTGCCAGCAGGCCCCCGGGGACAGGCCGATATGGCTACACCTTC.

V is TRBV30 and J is TRBJ1-4, with a weak D call TRBD1 (6 bases). Germline assignment: CDR1 GTSNPN and CDR2 SVGIG (reference sequence). Trimming left V 2 bases short and J 8 bases short, with 18 bases between. This CDR3 region has 15 residues. The chain's CDR3 is CAWSYSDRLAEKLFF. CDR3 bases: TGTGCCTGGAGTTATTCAGACAGGCTAGCCGAAAAACTGTTTTTT.